This T cell receptor beta chain was profiled in a study of T cells in Graves' hyperthyroidism and ophthalmopathy (dated by TCRdb to about 2019). Notes on the research overall: Peripheral blood samples were taken at the time of initial diagnosis, prior to any treatment. For training and testing, the 100 patients in the discovery cohort were randomly divided in a 7:3 ratio. The study also compared thyroid tissue and blood T-cell repertoires from several Graves' hyperthyroidism patients. Prospective prediction of ophthalmopathy was tested in an independent validation cohort consisting of fewer than 20 hyperthyroidism patients and around 16 patients who later progressed to ophthalmopathy. TCR V-J signatures able to tell the groups apart were searched for in a discovery cohort of approximately 95 patients, of whom over 40 had Graves' ophthalmopathy and about 55 had stable Graves' hyperthyroidism. The paper describes TCR Vbeta CDR3 sequencing of 120 to 150 peripheral blood samples, made up of under 50 ophthalmopathy patients, some 76 hyperthyroidism patients and roughly 17 progressor patients. After blood sampling, hyperthyroidism patients were treated with methimazole at a starting dose of 30 mg daily, and ophthalmopathy patients were treated with high-dose intravenous methylprednisolone.

The study at large found these results: Most expanded thyroid clonotypes (frequency above 0.001) were also detected in blood, suggesting blood repertoires may reflect thyroid immune responses. Sample size was not statistically predetermined, and investigators were not blinded to group allocation. In cross-validation, a model built on a 13 V-J signature told ophthalmopathy apart from stable hyperthyroidism with under 90% sensitivity and about 81% specificity, and in testing the same model reached 80%/75%. During validation, the model predicted progression to ophthalmopathy a median of roughly 7.1 months ahead of onset, with 70.59% sensitivity and 72% to 80% specificity.

TCR beta CDR3 regions were amplified from RNA transcripts. For the first round of RT-PCR on the TCR CDR3, the HTBI primer set was used together with the Qiagen OneStep RT-PCR kit. The libraries were constructed in a second round of multiplex PCR and then size-selected and purified. Libraries were sequenced paired-end with 100 bp reads on an Illumina HiSeq2000. From the authors' description of their analysis: Raw data were processed with SOAPnuke, discarding reads with adapters, uncalled bases, mean Phred below 15, or no exact constant-primer or identifier match. High-quality paired reads were merged using COPE v1.2.5, and each unique nucleotide sequence was defined as a clonotype. Clonotypes were aligned to IMGT TRBV, TRBD and TRBJ reference segments using MiTCR v1.1. Analysis was restricted to V-J combinations with a frequency above 0.0001, which covered approximately 99% of repertoires. The TCS score was defined as F50 (clonal expansion) divided by E x V (chaos), with BLOSUM62-based TCRdist calculated between CDR3 peptides within each V-J. Welch's t-statistics and random forest reduced 450 to 600 V-J features to about 12, which were used in a naive Bayes classifier (R e1071). Thyroid-blood repertoire similarity was quantified with the Morisita-Horn index. The public reads were reprocessed in TCRdb via fastp at Q25 and MiXCR, keeping in-frame beta chains. Rows are unified per CDR3 protein, each entry keeping the most common DNA and genes. The V and J calls, along with clone size, are taken from TCRdb and not from the paper's own processing. The sample yields about 610,000 distinct CDR3 sequences; approximately 15% were counted once. The leading ten clones occupy about 4% of the sample.

This clonotype came up many times. What this receptor recognizes is not known. No base-level quality is on record; no much larger clone is a single base apart. Ophthalmopathy patients had moderately to severely active disease, Clinical Activity Score of at least 3, NOSPECS grade of at least 4, and duration under 3 months. Patients with uncontrolled infections, other autoimmune diseases, pregnancy or lactation were excluded. Diagnoses were established on the basis of clinical symptoms, serum thyroxine and TRAb, thyroid ultrasound, and orbital computed tomography. PBMCs were separated from 8 to 10 ml of fresh peripheral blood using Ficoll-Paque density gradient centrifugation. Total RNA was extracted using Trizol reagent, and RNA quality was assessed on an Agilent 2100 Bioanalyzer. The germline V gene sets CDR1 to MNHNS and CDR2 to SASEGT. Trimming takes 6 bases from V and 1 base from J, and the germline ends sit 10 bases apart. The CDR3 numbers 14 residues from cysteine through phenylalanine. Just CDR3 DNA is preserved here, 42 bases in frame from base 1.

Source material: blood. This chain joins TRBV6-1 to TRBJ1-5; the D gene is perhaps TRBD1, from 5 matching bases. This clonotype originated in a woman aged 40 to 50 with Graves' ophthalmopathy. The DNA reads as follows: TGTGCCAGCAGGTCAGGGTTAAGCAATCAGCCCCAGCATTTT. This sequence encodes CASRSGLSNQPQHF.